This is a list of T cell receptor beta chains from one sample in a study of cytomegalovirus exposure and HLA in healthy donors. Here immunoSEQ multiplex PCR was the method, and the copy in TCRdb shows in-frame clones only, minus some. The data show about 150,000 clones, over 75% seen once. Input material: PBMCs. The receptors stem from a man in his thirties or forties in good health and CMV-seropositive. CDR3s include the opening cysteine and the closing phenylalanine or tryptophan. The D gene is left open where the match is weak. Not every row has a clone size; where given, it reads once, few, many or a size class.

clone_size	v_call	j_call	d_call	cdr3_aa	cdr3_nt
.	TRBV5-6	TRBJ2-7	.	CASSLSGGGTYEQYF	TGTGCCAGCAGCTTGTCGGGCGGCGGGACCTACGAGCAGTACTTC
.	TRBV6-5	TRBJ1-2	.	CASSYSMTSNYGYTF	TGTGCCAGCAGTTACTCGATGACAAGTAACTATGGCTACACCTTC
once	TRBV5-1	TRBJ1-6	TRBD1	CASSVTGENSPLHF	TGCGCCAGCAGCGTGACAGGGGAGAATTCACCCCTCCACTTT
few	TRBV29-1	TRBJ1-3	.	CSVTRGSGNTIYF	TGCAGCGTCACCAGGGGCTCTGGAAACACCATATATTTT
.	TRBV13	TRBJ1-1	TRBD1	CASSLLTGVDTEAFF	TGTGCCAGCAGCTTACTTACAGGGGTAGACACTGAAGCTTTCTTT
.	TRBV5-6	TRBJ1-6	TRBD1	CASSAQGFSPLHF	TGTGCCAGCAGCGCACAGGGGTTCTCACCCCTCCACTTT
.	TRBV5-4	TRBJ2-1	TRBD2	CASSFSAGGGNEQFF	TGTGCCAGCAGCTTCTCAGCGGGGGGGGGAAATGAGCAGTTCTTC
.	TRBV2	TRBJ2-7	TRBD2	CASSEAGSGPSYEQYF	TGTGCCAGCAGTGAAGCAGGTAGCGGGCCGTCCTACGAGCAGTACTTC
.	TRBV27	TRBJ1-5	TRBD1	CASSLYTTGGLNQPQHF	TGTGCCAGCAGTTTATATACGACAGGGGGTCTCAATCAGCCCCAGCATTTT
.	TRBV6-5	TRBJ1-2	TRBD1	CASRGQGTNYGYTF	TGTGCCAGCAGGGGACAGGGGACTAACTATGGCTACACCTTC
.	TRBV5-1	TRBJ1-5	TRBD1	CASSLVPTGDSNQPQHF	TGCGCCAGCAGCTTGGTCCCGACAGGGGATAGCAATCAGCCCCAGCATTTT
.	TRBV19	TRBJ1-2	.	CASSAVYGYTF	TGTGCCAGTAGTGCAGTCTATGGCTACACCTTC
.	TRBV6-5	TRBJ2-7	.	CASSTSYEQYF	TGTGCCAGCAGTACTTCCTACGAGCAGTACTTC
.	TRBV9	TRBJ2-1	.	CASSALSYNEQFF	TGTGCCAGCAGCGCCCTCAGTTACAATGAGCAGTTCTTC
.	TRBV9	TRBJ2-5	.	CASSPGWLQETQYF	TGTGCCAGCAGCCCCGGGTGGCTTCAAGAGACCCAGTACTTC
.	TRBV5-8	TRBJ1-5	TRBD1	CASSIGQGSNQPQHF	TGTGCCAGCAGCATAGGACAGGGAAGCAATCAGCCCCAGCATTTT
.	TRBV9	TRBJ1-6	.	CASSDREGYNSPLHF	TGTGCCAGCAGCGACCGGGAAGGATATAATTCACCCCTCCACTTT
.	TRBV4-1	TRBJ2-7	TRBD2	CASSQDQQAGGREQYF	TGCGCCAGCAGCCAAGATCAGCAAGCGGGGGGACGAGAGCAGTACTTC
.	TRBV30	TRBJ2-1	.	CAWSVRAGANNEQFF	TGTGCCTGGAGTGTACGGGCTGGGGCCAACAATGAGCAGTTCTTC
.	TRBV5-1	TRBJ2-5	.	CASSFLAFQETQYF	TGCGCCAGCAGCTTCTTGGCTTTTCAAGAGACCCAGTACTTC
.	TRBV5-1	TRBJ2-2	.	CASKLTGTNTGELFF	TGCGCCAGCAAGCTGACAGGAACGAACACCGGGGAGCTGTTTTTT
.	TRBV9	TRBJ2-5	.	CASSISGETQYF	TGTGCCAGCAGCATATCAGGGGAGACCCAGTACTTC
.	TRBV7-2	TRBJ2-5	TRBD2	CASSLRGLAEETQYF	TGTGCCAGCAGCTTAAGGGGACTAGCGGAAGAGACCCAGTACTTC
.	TRBV9	TRBJ2-5	.	CASSPGSWEETQYF	TGTGCCAGCAGCCCCGGGTCCTGGGAAGAGACCCAGTACTTC
.	TRBV10-1	TRBJ2-1	TRBD1	CASSESRQGGFLEQFF	TGCGCCAGCAGTGAGTCGAGACAGGGGGGATTCCTTGAGCAGTTCTTC
.	TRBV27	TRBJ2-7	.	CASASGLLPYEQYF	TGTGCCAGCGCCTCCGGACTGCTCCCGTACGAGCAGTACTTC
.	TRBV11-2	TRBJ2-7	TRBD1	CASSWDSTYEQYF	TGTGCCAGCAGCTGGGACAGTACCTACGAGCAGTACTTC
.	TRBV18	TRBJ2-1	.	CASSPAPREQFF	TGTGCCAGCTCACCAGCGCCCCGTGAGCAGTTCTTC
.	TRBV6-6	TRBJ2-2	TRBD1	CATRTGSTGELFF	TGTGCCACACGGACAGGGAGTACCGGGGAGCTGTTTTTT
.	TRBV30	TRBJ1-5	.	CAFSEGYSNQPQHF	TGTGCCTTCTCAGAGGGTTATAGCAATCAGCCCCAGCATTTT
.	TRBV18	TRBJ2-7	TRBD2	CASSPPVAGGSPYEQYF	TGTGCCAGCTCACCACCGGTAGCGGGAGGAAGTCCGTACGAGCAGTACTTC
.	TRBV7-6	TRBJ1-4	.	CASSLESIDEKLFF	TGTGCCAGCAGCTTAGAATCTATTGATGAAAAACTGTTTTTT
few	TRBV4-1	TRBJ1-5	TRBD1	CASSQEGVGTGVAQPQHF	TGCGCCAGCAGCCAAGAGGGGGTCGGTACAGGGGTGGCTCAGCCCCAGCATTTT
.	TRBV5-6	TRBJ2-2	.	CASSFSPWQNTGELFF	TGTGCCAGCAGCTTCTCCCCGTGGCAGAACACCGGGGAGCTGTTTTTT
.	TRBV7-9	TRBJ1-1	.	CASSLAVGGNTEAFF	TGTGCCAGCAGCTTAGCGGTCGGGGGAAACACTGAAGCTTTCTTT